The clone carrying this T cell receptor (beta chain) was picked up one time. As yet, its antigen is unknown. Clones were read by immunoSEQ multiplex PCR, and TCRdb kept only the in-frame ones, dropping some. The data contain over 100,000 clones, 65% to 85% of them singletons. Germline V lookup: CDR1 SGHVS, CDR2 FQNEAQ. V lost 4 bases, J lost 9 bases, and 22 bases lay in between. The CDR3 extends over 16 amino acids. The data were obtained in a study of T cell responses to AZD1222 COVID-19 vaccine. Findings and limits, study-wide: Clonal diversity may have been underestimated, and the donors were mostly white British, with more females than males. Repertoires were obtained only post-peak T cell response. Dominant at 160-218 and 743-854, vaccine-associated CD4 TCRs also spanned spike.

V usage is TRBV7-8 and J usage is TRBJ2-1, with D perhaps given as TRBD1 or TRBD2 (5 bases each). The sequencing used peripheral blood, collected on day 0 of AZD1222 vaccination. This sequence originates from an adult in good health. DNA of the CDR3: TGTGCCAGCAGCTCCCGCCGGGACGCACCCCGAGGTGAGCAGTTCTTC. It translates to CASSSRRDAPRGEQFF.